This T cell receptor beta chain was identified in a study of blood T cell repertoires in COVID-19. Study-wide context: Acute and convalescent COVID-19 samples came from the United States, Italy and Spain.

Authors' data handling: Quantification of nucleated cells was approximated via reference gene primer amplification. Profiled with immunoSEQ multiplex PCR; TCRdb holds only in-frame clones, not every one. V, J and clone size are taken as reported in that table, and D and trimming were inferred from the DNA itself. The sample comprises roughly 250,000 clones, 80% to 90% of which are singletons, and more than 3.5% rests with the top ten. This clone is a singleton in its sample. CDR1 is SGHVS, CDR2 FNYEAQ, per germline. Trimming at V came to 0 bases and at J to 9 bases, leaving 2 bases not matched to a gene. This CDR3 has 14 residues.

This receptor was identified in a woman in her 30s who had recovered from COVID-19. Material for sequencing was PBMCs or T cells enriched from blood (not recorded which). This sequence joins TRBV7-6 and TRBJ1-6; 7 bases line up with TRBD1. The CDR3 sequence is CASSLAGQSSPLHF. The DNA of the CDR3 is TGTGCCAGCAGCTTAGCGGGACAGAGTTCACCCCTCCACTTT.